The 9 T cell receptor beta chains in this list originate from one sample, sequenced in a study of blood T cell repertoires in COVID-19. Only in-frame clones appear in the TCRdb table, and some are missing; sequencing was by immunoSEQ multiplex PCR. Here the sample spans approximately 38,000 clones, around 87% being singletons. The source material was peripheral blood. Receptor source: a man in his fifties with active or convalescent COVID-19.

The chain links TRBV30 to TRBJ1-2; 7 positions agree with TRBD1. This CDR3 contains 17 residues. Germline V gene lookup returns CDR1 GTSNPN and CDR2 SVGIG (reference sequence). V dropped 1 base and J dropped 1; count of bases not matched to a gene: 12. This CDR3 is CAWSGNLVGTVNYGYTF. CDR3 in DNA: TGTGCCTGGAGTGGAAACCTAGTTGGGACAGTTAACTATGGCTACACCTTC.

In this sample, this clone turned up once. V and J are TRBV5-1 and TRBJ2-6; possibly TRBD1 for D (5 bases). The CDR3 totals 18 residues. V dropped 0 bases and J dropped 0 bases, with 13 bases sitting between them. CDR1 and CDR2 (germline): SGHRS, YFSETQ. CDR3 in amino acids: CASSLANGQGSGANVLTF. CDR3 DNA sequence: TGCGCCAGCAGCTTGGCCAACGGGCAGGGCTCTGGGGCCAACGTCCTGACTTTC.

V is TRBV5-8 and J is TRBJ2-3, with 7 bases identical to TRBD1. The CDR3 sequence is 14 residues long. The ends lost 2 bases at V and 4 bases at J; junction bases unmatched: 4. Germline V gene sequence: CDR1 SGHTS, CDR2 YDEGEE. The CDR3 DNA sequence: TGTGCCAGCAGCTTTGGGACAGCGGCAGATACGCAGTATTTT. It is translated as CASSFGTAADTQYF.

The chain links TRBV2 to TRBJ2-3; 7 bases are a match to TRBD1. Germline V gene lookup returns CDR1 SNHLY and CDR2 FYNNEI. The CDR3 has 14 amino acids. After removal of 6 bases from V and 1 base from J, the junction contained 4 bases not matched to a gene. CDR3 amino acids: CASSGDRGTDTQYF. Written as DNA, the CDR3 is TGTGCCAGCAGCGGTGACAGGGGCACAGATACGCAGTATTTT.

The chain carries TRBV28 and TRBJ2-7, with 8 nucleotides matching TRBD1. The V gene end was trimmed by 3 bases and the J gene end by 9 bases; junction bases not matched to a gene: 4. The length of the CDR3 is 12 residues. Germline V lookup: CDR1 MDHEN, CDR2 SYDVKM. Here the CDR3 DNA reads TGTGCCAGCAGTTTGACAGGGGATGCGCAGTACGTC. This gives the protein CASSLTGDAQYV.

V is TRBV4-2 and J is TRBJ1-5; 8 bases fit TRBD1. The V segment lost 5 bases and the J segment 2 bases; nucleotides outside the gene matches: 11. The CDR3 runs to 17 residues. Germline CDR1 is LGHNA and CDR2 is YNFKEQ. CDR3 amino acids: CASSKRAGGRGNQPQHF. The CDR3 region has the DNA TGTGCCAGCAGCAAAAGGGCAGGGGGCAGGGGCAATCAGCCCCAGCATTTT.

The chain uses TRBV5-1 and TRBJ1-6; TRBD1 agrees at 7 bases. Germline V gives CDR1 SGHRS, CDR2 YFSETQ. The ends lost 3 bases at V and 10 bases at J; junction bases unmatched: 7. This CDR3 contains 14 residues. CDR3 sequence (DNA): TGCGCCAGCAGCTCCGACAGGGAGCGATCACCCCTCCACTTT. Amino acid sequence: CASSSDRERSPLHF. Supplemented by reference TRBV5-1 and TRBJ1-6, the full variable domain reads KAGVTQTPRYLIKTRGQQVTLSCSPISGHRSVSWYQQTPGQGLQFLFEYFSETQRNKGNFPGRFSGRQFSNSRSEMNVSTLELGDSALYLCASSSDRERSPLHFGNGTRLTVT.

The genes are TRBV19 and TRBJ2-2; a weak D match, TRBD2 (5 bases). Per germline, CDR1 LNHDA and CDR2 SQIVND (reference sequence). Trimming shortened V by 7 bases and J by 5 bases, and 8 bases separated the two germline ends. CDR3 length: 12 residues. The CDR3: CASNPGTGELFF. CDR3 nucleotide sequence: TGTGCCAGTAACCCGGGGACCGGGGAGCTGTTTTTT.

The chain links TRBV9 to TRBJ2-3, with 8 bases fitting TRBD2. V was clipped by 3 bases and J by 8 bases; unmatched bases: 8. CDR1 SGDLS and CDR2 YYNGEE come from the germline V gene. The CDR3 length is 14 residues. CDR3 amino acids: CASSATGGAGTQYF. The CDR3 DNA follows: TGTGCCAGCAGCGCTACCGGGGGGGCAGGTACGCAGTATTTT.